Presented here are 30 T cell receptor beta chains from one specimen sequenced in a study of metastatic and nonmetastatic thyroid tumors (dated by TCRdb to 2020 to 2021). Libraries were prepared through PCR. The reads were generated on an Illumina HiSeq 4000. Using fastp trimming at Q25 and MiXCR clonotype assembly, TCRdb reanalyzed the public sequencing data and kept in-frame beta chains. The sample profile shows some 19,000 clones; roughly a quarter of them were found once. The top ten constitute about 11% of the sample. Before undergoing thyroid surgery, none of the patients had been given any kind of treatment. The sample was tumor tissue. Receptors were obtained from a female donor with papillary thyroid cancer or a benign thyroid nodule (not recorded which). Some clones in this sample may be carry-over from other donors' samples.

At least ten counts were recorded for this clone. A junction boundary mismatches the germline segment, possibly from a read error. The chain combines TRBV11-2 with TRBJ1-2; weak D call: TRBD1 (6 bases). Germline V gene lookup returns CDR1 SGHAT and CDR2 FQNNGV. CDR3 length: 14 residues. Here the CDR3 DNA reads TGTGCCACCAGCTCCCAAGGGGGGGACTATGGCTACACCTTC. Amino acids: CATSSQGGDYGYTF.

This clone counts as medium-sized. The chain employs TRBV20-1 and TRBJ1-5, with D possibly TRBD1 on 6 matching bases. Trimming stripped 0 bases from V and 0 bases from J, with 12 bases between. Germline V gene data show CDR1 as DFQATT and CDR2 as SNEGSKA (reference sequence). This CDR3 contains 16 residues. The CDR3 sequence: CSARDGGGLSNQPQHF. The CDR3 DNA reads TGCAGTGCTAGAGATGGGGGGGGCCTTAGCAATCAGCCCCAGCATTTT.

This clone is medium-sized by share. Other DNA sequences of this sample code for an identical CDR3. The chain recombines TRBV10-1 with TRBJ2-7; no clear D. The CDR3 contains 13 residues. The V end was cut by 0 bases, the J end by 4 bases, with 7 bases between. The germline V gene encodes CDR1 WNHNN and CDR2 SYGVQD (reference sequence). CDR3 amino acids: CASSESGRYEQYF. CDR3 DNA sequence: TGCGCCAGCAGTGAGTCGGGTCGGTACGAGCAGTACTTC.

The chain employs TRBV6-1 and TRBJ2-7; TRBD1 might be the D (6 bases). In germline, CDR1 is MNHNS, CDR2 SASEGT. Trimming pared 6 bases from V and 6 bases from J, leaving 21 bases between. This CDR3 spans 15 amino acids. CDR3 loop: CASSSTGSSVSEQYF. The CDR3 bases are TGTGCCAGCAGCTCTACAGGGTCGTCAGTCTCCGAGCAGTACTTC.

V gene TRBV9 combines with J gene TRBJ2-6; TRBD1 agrees at 8 bases. This CDR3 has 21 residues. The V and J ends lost 3 bases and 2 bases, in that order; junction bases with no gene match: 19. Germline V CDR1 and CDR2: SGDLS, YYNGEE. Here the CDR3 DNA reads TGTGCCAGCAGCGACGGACTGGATCGCCGGCAGGGGGCTGCTGGGGCCAACGTCCTGACTTTC. Protein: CASSDGLDRRQGAAGANVLTF.

Ten or more counts support this clone. The gene calls are TRBV19 and TRBJ2-1, with 7 nucleotides matching TRBD2. From germline, CDR1 is LNHDA and CDR2 SQIVND (reference sequence). V was pared by 8 bases and J by 9 bases, with 13 bases of the junction left unmatched. The CDR3 contains 14 residues. The CDR3 bases are TGTGCCAGTTCTCCCCTCCGGGACTACTCTGAGCAGTTCTTC. It codes for CASSPLRDYSEQFF.

This chain joins TRBV30 and TRBJ1-2; no clear D. There are 12 residues in the CDR3. V gave up 8 bases and J gave up 6 bases, with 16 bases separating them. CDR1 and CDR2 from the germline V gene are GTSNPN and SVGIG (reference sequence). The CDR3 DNA reads as TGTGCCCATAACGACGGCGGGAATGGCTACACCTTC. Translation gives CAHNDGGNGYTF.

The table lists this clone with a few counts. This may arise from a read error, as a much more abundant clone is one base away. The CDR3 DNA is TGCAGTGCTAGAGGGACTGAACGGGAGTTCAATTACGAGCAGTACTTC. Translated, it gives CSARGTEREFNYEQYF. V is TRBV20-1 and J is TRBJ2-7, with D maybe TRBD2 (6 bases). Germline V gives CDR1 DFQATT, CDR2 SNEGSKA (reference sequence). The CDR3 consists of 16 residues. V dropped 1 base and J dropped 4 bases, with 20 bases sitting between them.

The V gene is TRBV20-1, the J gene TRBJ2-7; 9 nucleotides agree with TRBD1. V lost 3 bases and J lost 4; bases outside the gene matches: 7. This CDR3 is 14 amino acids long. Germline V gene sequence: CDR1 DFQATT, CDR2 SNEGSKA (reference sequence). The CDR3 reads CSASPGQGRYEQYF. CDR3 in DNA: TGCAGTGCTAGTCCCGGACAGGGGAGATACGAGCAGTACTTC.

The chain carries TRBV4-1 and TRBJ2-7, with a tentative D call TRBD1 (6 bases). V was clipped by 0 bases and J by 2 bases, with 11 bases between them. Germline values: CDR1 MGHRA, CDR2 YSYEKL. The CDR3 loop spans 15 amino acids. As DNA, the CDR3 is TGCGCCAGCAGCCAAGATATTCGGGACACCTACGAGCAGTACTTC. Its translation is CASSQDIRDTYEQYF.

In this sample, this clone turned up many times. This rearrangement joins TRBV6-1 to TRBJ2-1, with D uncertain. The V gene lost 7 bases and the J gene lost 4 bases, with 17 bases spanning the gap. CDR1 MNHNS and CDR2 SASEGT come from the germline V gene. The CDR3 runs to 15 residues. In DNA form, the CDR3 reads TGTGCCAGCACCATACAGTTTGGGGTTTACAATGAGCAGTTCTTC. Translation: CASTIQFGVYNEQFF.

This clone has at least ten counts. A clone one base away is much larger, so this may be a read error. The chain links TRBV7-9 to TRBJ2-1, with D uncertain. With 8 bases removed from V and 15 bases from J, the gap between germline ends came to 17 bases. This CDR3 is 11 amino acids long. Germline lookup yields CDR1 SEHNR and CDR2 FQNEAQ (reference sequence). This chain's CDR3 is CASALGLYRFF. The CDR3 region has the DNA TGTGCCAGCGCATTAGGGTTGTATCGGTTCTTC.

V gene TRBV6-1 combines with J gene TRBJ1-2, with 9 bases matching TRBD1. Looked up from germline, CDR1 is MNHNS and CDR2 is SASEGT. CDR3 length: 13 amino acids. V lost 5 bases, J lost 4 bases, and 2 bases stayed unmatched. The CDR3 protein is CASSPDRGYGYTF. DNA for the CDR3: TGTGCCAGCAGTCCGGACAGGGGCTATGGCTACACCTTC.

This chain connects TRBV27 to TRBJ1-1; D is uncertain. V lost 2 bases to trimming and J lost 7 bases, with 20 bases between them. Looked up from germline, CDR1 is MNHEY and CDR2 is SMNVEV (reference sequence). The CDR3 is made up of 16 amino acids. The CDR3 protein is CASSLGPLAGFHEAFF. The CDR3 DNA reads TGTGCCAGCAGTTTAGGTCCTCTAGCTGGGTTCCATGAAGCTTTCTTT.

This clone was counted a few times. The V call is TRBV2, the J call TRBJ2-2; D is perhaps TRBD1 (6 bases). Germline values: CDR1 SNHLY, CDR2 FYNNEI. V was pared by 7 bases and J by 5 bases, with 14 bases between. The CDR3 contains 14 residues. The CDR3 region has the DNA TGTGCCAGCACGACAGGTTCGTGGACCGGGGAGCTGTTTTTT. Residues: CASTTGSWTGELFF.

This clone came up a few times. The J gene is TRBJ1-6, the V gene TRBV6-1; tentatively, D is TRBD1 (5 bases). The CDR3 has 15 amino acids. V was trimmed by 3 bases and J by 1 base, leaving 7 bases between them. The V gene's germline CDR1 is MNHNS and CDR2 SASEGT. CDR3: CASSDKGSYNSPLHF. The CDR3 DNA reads as TGTGCCAGCAGTGACAAGGGGTCCTATAATTCACCCCTCCACTTT.

This clone was detected a few times. This chain links TRBV14 with TRBJ1-2, with 8 bases fitting TRBD1. Trimming removed 3 bases from V and 7 bases from J; junction bases left unmatched: 1. CDR1 SGHDN and CDR2 FVKESK come from the germline V gene. This CDR3 contains 12 residues. The CDR3 reads CASSQDRVGYTF. The CDR3 coding sequence is TGTGCCAGCAGCCAGGACAGGGTTGGCTACACCTTC.

At least ten counts were recorded for this clone. The rearrangement joins TRBV2 to TRBJ1-1; D gene unclear. Trimming removed 5 bases at V and 3 bases at J, with 13 bases between. Germline CDR1 and CDR2: SNHLY and FYNNEI. This CDR3 contains 14 residues. The CDR3 here is CASSFITGDTEAFF. CDR3 bases: TGTGCCAGCAGTTTTATAACCGGGGACACTGAAGCTTTCTTT.

This clone appeared many times. The rearrangement uses TRBV20-1 and TRBJ1-4, with 7 bases fitting TRBD1. Germline CDR1 DFQATT, CDR2 SNEGSKA (reference sequence). The ends lost 5 bases at V and 8 bases at J; junction bases unmatched: 11. The CDR3 length is 14 residues. The CDR3 bases are TGCAGTGCTCCCAGGGGGACCCCGGGCGAAAAACTGTTTTTT. Amino acid sequence: CSAPRGTPGEKLFF.

By frequency in the sample, this clone is medium-sized. The rearrangement uses TRBV27 and TRBJ2-5, with TRBD1 matching 7 bases. CDR1 is MNHEY and CDR2 is SMNVEV in the germline V gene (reference sequence). Germline trimming cut 5 bases from V and 5 bases from J; bases unmatched to any gene: 8. The CDR3 is made up of 14 amino acids. CDR3 nucleotides: TGTGCCAGCAGTCGCGACAGGGCAAGGGAGACCCAGTACTTC. Translation gives CASSRDRARETQYF.

In its sample, this clone is medium-sized. V gene TRBV6-5 combines with J gene TRBJ1-2; weak D call: TRBD1 (5 bases). Trimming stripped 0 bases from V and 4 bases from J, with 9 bases between. Germline V CDR1 and CDR2: MNHEY, SVGAGI. The CDR3 runs 14 residues. The CDR3 DNA follows: TGTGCCAGCAGTTACTCGAGGGGTCTCTATGGCTACACCTTC. Translating gives CASSYSRGLYGYTF.

This clone was recorded many times. J is TRBJ2-5 and V is TRBV5-1, with D uncertain. Germline CDR1 SGHRS, CDR2 YFSETQ. With 5 bases removed from V and 2 bases from J, the gap between germline ends came to 7 bases. The CDR3 runs 12 residues. Here the CDR3 DNA reads TGCGCCAGCAGGGTTTCTCAAGAGACCCAGTACTTC. It is translated as CASRVSQETQYF.

A remark on this clone: With a much larger clone just one base away, this may be a read error. The chain joins TRBV7-3 to TRBJ2-3; D is uncertain. The V and J ends lost 9 bases and 6 bases respectively, with 19 bases between them. The CDR3 extends over 14 amino acids. Germline V gene data show CDR1 as SGHTA and CDR2 as FQGTGA. CDR3 nucleotide sequence: TGTGCCAGTCCTCCTTTGTGCGGCGCCGATACGCAGTATTTT. This encodes CASPPLCGADTQYF.

This clone came up a few times. The rearrangement joins TRBV24-1 to TRBJ2-7, with 8 bases matching TRBD1. The V gene's germline CDR1 is KGHDR and CDR2 SFDVKD. With 4 bases clipped from V and 5 bases from J, the junction kept 6 bases outside the gene matches. This CDR3 region has 14 residues. The CDR3 protein is CATSETGTGDEQYF. As DNA, the CDR3 is TGTGCCACCAGTGAGACCGGGACAGGAGACGAGCAGTACTTC.

Details on this clone: The germline gene is not matched at one end of the junction; a read error may be the cause. This chain links TRBV20-1 with TRBJ2-1; no clear D. Germline CDR1 is DFQATT and CDR2 is SNEGSKA (reference sequence). The CDR3 runs to 11 residues. Written as DNA, the CDR3 is TGCAGTGCTTCCAGATCAGATGAGAAGTTCTTC. Protein sequence: CSASRSDEKFF.

This clone is labeled medium-sized (0.01 to 0.1%). The J gene is TRBJ2-7, the V gene TRBV6-1; D gene uncertain. The germline CDR1 and CDR2 sequences are MNHNS and SASEGT. V lost 2 bases, J lost 2 bases, and 7 bases lay in between. The CDR3 totals 13 residues. The CDR3 spells CASSEHETYEQYF. The CDR3 coding sequence is TGTGCCAGCAGTGAACACGAGACCTACGAGCAGTACTTC.

About this clone itself: The germline gene is not matched at one end of the junction; a read error may be the cause. The chain carries TRBV14 and TRBJ2-7, with 7 bases fitting TRBD1. CDR3 length: 18 amino acids. In germline, CDR1 is SGHDN, CDR2 FVKESK. CDR3 in amino acids: CASSQKYLSGTVSYDQYF. CDR3 coding DNA: TGTGCCAGCAGCCAAAAATATTTATCCGGGACAGTCTCCTACGATCAGTACTTC.

This clone was recorded a few times. This could be a read error, since a much larger clone is one nucleotide away. It is likely a read error, because the conserved phenylalanine at the end of the CDR3 is missing. V gene TRBV9 combines with J gene TRBJ1-1; D is ambiguous. The CDR3 runs 15 residues. The germline V gene encodes CDR1 SGDLS and CDR2 YYNGEE. V shed 0 bases and J shed 0 bases, with 9 bases lying between them. As DNA, the CDR3 is TGTGCCAGCAGCGTAGGAGTGGGGATGAACACTGAAGCTTTCTCT. The encoded protein is CASSVGVGMNTEAFS.

On this clone itself: Other DNA sequences in this sample translate to the same CDR3. The chain carries TRBV28 and TRBJ2-5; possible D gene TRBD2, 6 bases. V was pared by 6 bases and J by 4 bases, with 12 bases between. CDR1 is MDHEN and CDR2 is SYDVKM in the germline V gene. CDR3 length equals 13 residues. The CDR3 loop reads CASRVGGVETQYF. The DNA for the CDR3 is TGTGCCAGCAGAGTGGGGGGAGTAGAGACCCAGTACTTC.

This chain connects TRBV6-2 or TRBV6-3 to TRBJ2-2; TRBD2 agrees at 7 bases. Trimming cost V 6 bases and J 5 bases; bases outside gene matches: 6. The CDR3 sequence is 14 residues long. Per the germline V gene, CDR1 is MNHEY and CDR2 is SVGEGT. The CDR3 DNA reads TGTGCCAGCAGCCATGGACTAGTAACCGGGGAGCTGTTTTTT. Translated: CASSHGLVTGELFF.